Below are 26 T cell receptor beta chains sequenced from a single sample in a study of blood T cell repertoires in COVID-19. Some clones are missing from TCRdb's copy, which holds only in-frame ones; the method was immunoSEQ multiplex PCR. Of about 140,000 clones listed, roughly 80% are singletons. Sequencing was performed on peripheral blood. Receptors were obtained from a man aged 50 to 59 with acute or convalescent COVID-19.

This chain uses TRBV19 with TRBJ1-6, with 9 bases matching TRBD1. The CDR3 loop spans 19 amino acids. CDR1 is LNHDA, CDR2 SQIVND, per germline (reference sequence). With V trimmed by 6 bases and J by 8 bases, 20 bases remained unmatched. The CDR3 protein is CASRAPGQGFGFLDSPLHF. The CDR3 region has the DNA TGTGCCAGTAGAGCTCCGGGACAGGGCTTTGGATTTTTGGATTCACCCCTCCACTTT. The full variable domain, its missing parts supplied by reference TRBV19 and TRBJ1-6, is DGGITQSPKYLFRKEGQNVTLSCEQNLNHDAMYWYRQDPGQGLRLIYYSQIVNDFQKGDIAEGYSVSREKKESFPLTVTSAQKNPTAFYLCASRAPGQGFGFLDSPLHFGNGTRLTVT.

V gene TRBV28 combines with J gene TRBJ2-7; D gene uncertain. V was pared by 7 bases and J by 4 bases, with 14 bases between. Germline loops: CDR1 MDHEN, CDR2 SYDVKM. The CDR3 runs 13 residues. In nucleotides, the CDR3 is TGTGCCAGCAAATCCGCAGGAAGATACGAGCAGTACGTC. This sequence encodes CASKSAGRYEQYV.

This clone has just one count. The rearrangement uses TRBV2 and TRBJ1-2; D ambiguous. Germline values: CDR1 SNHLY, CDR2 FYNNEI. Trimming cost V 3 bases and J 4 bases, with 12 bases left between them. The CDR3 runs 14 residues. The CDR3 protein is CASSDGSAGYGYTF. CDR3 bases: TGTGCCAGCAGTGATGGGTCAGCGGGCTATGGCTACACCTTC.

This rearrangement joins TRBV11-3 to TRBJ2-1, with D maybe TRBD2 (6 bases). The germline V and J ends were trimmed by 3 bases and 8 bases, with 17 bases remaining between them. Germline lookup yields CDR1 SGHNT and CDR2 YENEEA. This CDR3 has 15 amino acids. The CDR3 nucleotides read TGTGCCAGCAGCTTGGGGTTGGGCGGGGTGGATGAGCAGTTCTTC. Translating gives CASSLGLGGVDEQFF. The whole variable domain, filled in from reference TRBV11-3 and TRBJ2-1, reads EAGVVQSPRYKIIEKKQPVAFWCNPISGHNTLYWYLQNLGQGPELLIRYENEEAVDDSQLPKDRFSAERLKGVDSTLKIQPAELGDSAVYLCASSLGLGGVDEQFFGPGTRLTVL.

This clone occurred once. This chain links TRBV10-3 with TRBJ1-6; TRBD1 aligns across 7 bases. With V trimmed by 6 bases and J by 6 bases, 5 bases remained unmatched. Germline CDR1 and CDR2: ENHRY and SYGVKD. The CDR3 is 14 residues long. In DNA, the CDR3 is TGTGCCATCAGATCCGGGACAGCTAATTCACCCCTCCACTTT. This translates into CAIRSGTANSPLHF.

The chain combines TRBV25-1 with TRBJ1-3, with 10 bases identical to TRBD1. This CDR3 region has 17 residues. The ends lost 1 base at V and 0 bases at J; junction bases unmatched: 3. Germline V gene data show CDR1 as MGHDK and CDR2 as SYGVNS. This CDR3 reads CASSELGTGVSGNTIYF. CDR3 DNA: TGTGCCAGCAGTGAATTGGGGACAGGGGTCTCTGGAAACACCATATATTTT.

This clone occurred a few times. The chain uses TRBV4-1 and TRBJ2-7; D is unclear. V lost 0 bases to trimming and J lost 3 bases, with 9 bases between them. This CDR3 region has 14 residues. The germline gives CDR1 MGHRA, CDR2 YSYEKL. The CDR3 DNA follows: TGCGCCAGCAGCCAAGACTTGACATTCTACGAGCAGTACTTC. Translated: CASSQDLTFYEQYF.

This chain uses TRBV5-4 with TRBJ2-5; 8 nucleotides agree with TRBD2. Germline V CDR1 and CDR2: SGHNT, YYREEE (reference sequence). This CDR3 region has 15 residues. Trimming cost V 3 bases and J 1 base; bases outside gene matches: 5. Written as DNA, the CDR3 is TGTGCCAGCAGCTCACCCCGGGGGGGCCAAGAGACCCAGTACTTC. This codes for CASSSPRGGQETQYF.

The chain employs TRBV12-5 and TRBJ2-3; 8 bases are shared with TRBD1. Germline V gene sequence: CDR1 LGHNT, CDR2 FRNRAP. The J segment lost 3 bases and the V segment lost 7 bases, leaving 6 bases of the junction unmatched. CDR3 size: 14 residues. As DNA, the CDR3 is TGTGCTAGTGCCGTGCAGGGGGCGACAGATACGCAGTATTTT. Translated, it gives CASAVQGATDTQYF.

This clone was detected a few times. This chain uses TRBV27 with TRBJ1-1; unclear D gene. This CDR3 spans 13 amino acids. The V gene lost 2 bases and the J gene lost 0 bases, with 4 bases spanning the gap. Germline V gene sequence: CDR1 MNHEY, CDR2 SMNVEV (reference sequence). Written as DNA, the CDR3 is TGTGCCAGCAGTTTACTAATGAACACTGAAGCTTTCTTT. Translated, it gives CASSLLMNTEAFF.

The chain joins TRBV7-9 to TRBJ2-2, with no clear D. V was pared by 2 bases and J by 4 bases, with 17 bases between. Germline V gene data show CDR1 as SEHNR and CDR2 as FQNEAQ (reference sequence). The CDR3 extends over 17 amino acids. The CDR3 here is CASSLTPQLGGTGELFF. The DNA of the CDR3 is TGTGCCAGCAGCTTAACCCCGCAGCTCGGCGGCACCGGGGAGCTGTTTTTT.

The gene calls are TRBV9 and TRBJ1-2; D may be TRBD1 (5 bases). Trimming pared 4 bases from V and 5 bases from J, leaving 9 bases between. This CDR3 is built from 12 residues. Germline V gives CDR1 SGDLS, CDR2 YYNGEE. In DNA form, the CDR3 reads TGTGCCAGCAGCCAGCGGGGGTATGGCTACACCTTC. It is translated as CASSQRGYGYTF. Combining the CDR3 with reference TRBV9 and TRBJ1-2 gives the whole variable domain DSGVTQTPKHLITATGQRVTLRCSPRSGDLSVYWYQQSLDQGLQFLIQYYNGEERAKGNILERFSAQQFPDLHSELNLSSLELGDSALYFCASSQRGYGYTFGSGTRLTVV.

This clone has a single count. The CDR3 DNA is TGTGCCAGCTCACCGGACAGAGCGAACACCGGGGAGCTGTTTTTT. Protein: CASSPDRANTGELFF. The chain employs TRBV18 and TRBJ2-2, with a tentative D call TRBD1 (6 bases). V was pared by 3 bases and J by 0 bases, with 8 bases between. Germline values: CDR1 KGHSH, CDR2 LQKENI. The CDR3 loop spans 15 amino acids. Using reference TRBV18 and TRBJ2-2 for the parts outside the CDR3, the full variable domain is NAGVMQNPRHLVRRRGQEARLRCSPMKGHSHVYWYRQLPEEGLKFMVYLQKENIIDESGMPKERFSAEFPKEGPSILRIQQVVRGDSAAYFCASSPDRANTGELFFGEGSRLTVL.

This chain joins TRBV5-4 and TRBJ2-3; 9 bases align to TRBD2. The CDR3 totals 16 residues. J gave up 1 base and V 1 base, and 4 bases lay outside the gene matches. The germline V gene has CDR1 SGHNT and CDR2 YYREEE (reference sequence). In DNA form, the CDR3 reads TGTGCCAGCAGCTTGTCGGCGGGGGGGCGCACAGATACGCAGTATTTT. It yields the protein CASSLSAGGRTDTQYF.

The rearrangement uses TRBV5-1 and TRBJ2-3; TRBD2 agrees at 12 bases. V lost 4 bases, J lost 2 bases, and 8 bases stayed unmatched. The CDR3 consists of 17 residues. Germline values: CDR1 SGHRS, CDR2 YFSETQ. The CDR3 nucleotides are TGCGCCAGCAGCGGCAAAGGACTAGCGGGAATCACAGATACGCAGTATTTT. Its translation: CASSGKGLAGITDTQYF. The whole variable domain, remainder taken from reference TRBV5-1 and TRBJ2-3, is KAGVTQTPRYLIKTRGQQVTLSCSPISGHRSVSWYQQTPGQGLQFLFEYFSETQRNKGNFPGRFSGRQFSNSRSEMNVSTLELGDSALYLCASSGKGLAGITDTQYFGPGTRLTVL.

The chain uses TRBV6-1 and TRBJ2-1, with a possible D match to TRBD1 (5 bases). The V end lost 1 base, the J end lost 6 bases, and 22 bases lay between the germline ends. Germline CDR1 MNHNS, CDR2 SASEGT. CDR3 length: 18 amino acids. The CDR3 coding sequence is TGTGCCAGCAGTGAAGAGGGGATGAGAAACCCCTTACCCAATGAGCAGTTCTTC. This codes for CASSEEGMRNPLPNEQFF.

The gene calls are TRBV9 and TRBJ1-1, with a weak D call TRBD1 (6 bases). The CDR3 runs to 14 residues. Per the germline V gene, CDR1 is SGDLS and CDR2 is YYNGEE. V lost 3 bases and J lost 6, with 15 bases in between. The CDR3 sequence: CASSAYREGAEAFF. The CDR3 DNA sequence: TGTGCCAGCAGCGCGTACCGGGAGGGGGCTGAAGCTTTCTTT.

As concerns this clone: This specimen includes other DNA sequences encoding the same CDR3. The rearrangement uses TRBV27 and TRBJ2-1; TRBD2 agrees at 9 bases. CDR3 size: 16 residues. The V gene's germline CDR1 is MNHEY and CDR2 SMNVEV (reference sequence). J lost 4 bases, V lost 2 bases, and 6 bases had no gene match. CDR3 region: CASSLASGDSYNEQFF. The CDR3 DNA follows: TGTGCCAGCAGTTTAGCTAGCGGGGACTCATACAATGAGCAGTTCTTC.

This CDR3 is CASSFLGQVEAFF. DNA for the CDR3: TGTGCCAGCAGCTTCCTGGGACAGGTTGAAGCTTTCTTT. V is TRBV7-2 and J is TRBJ1-1; 8 nucleotides match TRBD1. This CDR3 is built from 13 residues. Germline V gives CDR1 SGHTA, CDR2 FQGNSA. The ends lost 3 bases at V and 7 bases at J; junction bases unmatched: 4.

This clone has only one observation. The chain recombines TRBV14 with TRBJ2-5, with 7 bases fitting TRBD2. This CDR3 is built from 13 residues. Germline V gene sequence: CDR1 SGHDN, CDR2 FVKESK. V shed 4 bases, J shed 4 bases, and the junction held 3 bases outside the gene matches. The CDR3 DNA reads as TGTGCCAGCAGCCCTTCGGGAGGAGAGACCCAGTACTTC. It translates to CASSPSGGETQYF.

V usage is TRBV4-1 and J usage is TRBJ2-7; D possibly corresponds to TRBD2 (6 bases). From germline, CDR1 is MGHRA and CDR2 YSYEKL. The V gene lost 5 bases and the J gene lost 5 bases, with 13 bases spanning the gap. This CDR3 is built from 13 residues. In DNA, the CDR3 is TGCGCCAGCAGCTTCCGGGACTGGGACGAGCAGTACTTC. This sequence encodes CASSFRDWDEQYF.

The chain employs TRBV28 and TRBJ1-5; D gene unclear. In germline, CDR1 is MDHEN, CDR2 SYDVKM. The CDR3 has 14 amino acids. Trimming removed 2 bases at V and 5 bases at J, with 10 bases between. CDR3 sequence (DNA): TGTGCCAGCAGTTTAATCGGGGAGGATCAGCCCCAGCATTTT. Its translation is CASSLIGEDQPQHF.

In this sample, this clone turned up a few times. This chain joins TRBV18 and TRBJ1-6, with D hard to call. The CDR3 totals 13 residues. Trimming cost V 3 bases and J 8 bases, with 8 bases left between them. Germline V gives CDR1 KGHSH, CDR2 LQKENI. In nucleotides, the CDR3 is TGTGCCAGCTCACCCAACGGAGATTCACCCCTCCACTTT. Amino acids: CASSPNGDSPLHF.

DNA of the CDR3: TGTGCCAGCAGTGCCGGACAGACCAGGTCCGGGGAGCTGTTTTTT. Translating gives CASSAGQTRSGELFF. The chain couples TRBV9 to TRBJ2-2; a weak D match, TRBD1 (6 bases). Between the trimmed V and J ends, which lost 5 bases and 6 bases, there was a span of 17 bases. The CDR3 covers 15 residues. From germline, CDR1 is SGDLS and CDR2 YYNGEE.

The chain employs TRBV19 and TRBJ1-3; 9 bases match TRBD1. Looked up from germline, CDR1 is LNHDA and CDR2 is SQIVND (reference sequence). The CDR3 contains 16 residues. V shed 5 bases and J 3 bases; nucleotides not matched to a gene: 8. DNA for the CDR3: TGTGCCAGTAGTTTCCGGGACAGGGTTGATGGAAACACCATATATTTT. Translating gives CASSFRDRVDGNTIYF.

This clone was observed at least ten times. The rearrangement uses TRBV4-2 and TRBJ2-5, with TRBD2 matching 9 bases. The germline V gene encodes CDR1 LGHNA and CDR2 YNFKEQ. Trimming cost V 0 bases and J 1 base; bases outside gene matches: 0. This CDR3 comprises 15 residues. The CDR3 is CASSQERGGQETQYF. CDR3 DNA: TGTGCCAGCAGCCAAGAGCGGGGGGGCCAAGAGACCCAGTACTTC.